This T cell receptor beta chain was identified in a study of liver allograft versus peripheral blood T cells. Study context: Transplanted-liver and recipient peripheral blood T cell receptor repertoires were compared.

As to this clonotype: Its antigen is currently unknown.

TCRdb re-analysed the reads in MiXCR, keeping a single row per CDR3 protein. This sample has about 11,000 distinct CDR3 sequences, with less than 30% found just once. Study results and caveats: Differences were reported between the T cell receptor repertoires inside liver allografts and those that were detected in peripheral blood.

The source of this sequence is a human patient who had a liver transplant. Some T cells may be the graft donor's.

The CDR3 nucleotides are TGTGCCAGCAGTCCCCCGGGACAGGGGTTGGGCACTGAAGCTTTCTTT. Amino acids: CASSPPGQGLGTEAFF. This rearrangement joins TRBV6-2 or TRBV6-3 to TRBJ1-1; 10 nucleotides match TRBD1. The germline V gene has CDR1 MNHEY and CDR2 SVGEGT. This CDR3 spans 16 amino acids. V lost 5 bases to trimming and J lost 4 bases; unmatched junction nucleotides: 10.